This T cell receptor (beta chain) was retrieved from a study of shared clonotypes between healthy human individuals. In the original processing: Junction-only immunoSEQ sequences carried no quality scores, so filtering differed. Profiled with immunoSEQ multiplex PCR; TCRdb holds only in-frame clones, not every one. Clone size and V and J calls were adopted from that table, with D and trimming inferred from the DNA. Of around 2,100,000 clones listed, about 95% are singletons. Terminally differentiated effector memory CD45RA+ cells were left out of the naive CD8 fraction, which was CD45RO-negative and positively selected for CCR7. This CDR3 is built from 15 residues. Trimming took off 6 bases at V and 2 bases at J, with 14 bases between the two ends. Germline V CDR1 and CDR2: SEHNR, FQNEAQ (reference sequence).

The rearrangement joins TRBV7-9 to TRBJ2-1; D is possibly TRBD2 (5 bases). What was sequenced was naive CD8+ T cells sorted from blood. The receptor's source is a young man in good health. CDR3 sequence reads: CASSHNGVAYNEQFF. CDR3 DNA sequence: TGTGCCAGCAGTCATAACGGGGTCGCCTACAATGAGCAGTTCTTC.